This T cell receptor beta chain stems from a study of blood T cell repertoires in COVID-19. As for the study in general: From the United States, Italy and Spain came samples of acute and convalescent COVID-19.

The germline V and J ends were trimmed by 3 bases and 6 bases, with 17 bases remaining between them. CDR3 size: 14 residues. Per the germline V gene, CDR1 is DFQATT and CDR2 is SNEGSKA (reference sequence). Per the original methods: Reference gene primer amplification gave nucleated cell count estimates. Profiled with immunoSEQ multiplex PCR; TCRdb holds only in-frame clones, not every one. V, J and clone size reflect that table, while D and trimming were determined from the DNA. Here the sample spans over 150,000 clones, 75% to 90% being singletons. The source material was peripheral blood. The chain links TRBV20-1 to TRBJ1-2; tentative D call: TRBD1 (5 bases). The receptor was derived from a woman between 40 and 55 years old with COVID-19, enrolled during active disease. CDR3: CSASVDHGRDGYTF. In DNA, the CDR3 is TGCAGTGCTAGTGTCGACCACGGCAGGGATGGCTACACCTTC.